The 5 T cell receptor beta chains in this list originate from one sample, sequenced in a study of CD8+ T cells in alopecia areata. Extracted from the samples, RNA was reverse transcribed into cDNA to serve as the sequencing template. Profiling relied on immunoSEQ multiplex PCR, and the TCRdb table lists in-frame clones only, not all of them. Among approximately 210,000 clones listed, over 60% were seen once. Stated treatment: oral pan-JAK inhibitor, 5-10 mg twice daily. The source was CD4+ T cells sorted from blood, collected around week 46, from a patient treated with tofacitinib. These TCRs come from a human donor with alopecia areata.

The genes are TRBV25-1 and TRBJ2-1; D unresolved. The CDR3 consists of 15 residues. Trimming took off 1 base at V and 0 bases at J, with 7 bases between the two ends. The germline V gene encodes CDR1 MGHDK and CDR2 SYGVNS. Here the CDR3 reads CASSESPSSYNEQFF. CDR3 sequence (DNA): TGTGCCAGCAGTGAATCGCCTAGCTCCTACAATGAGCAGTTCTTC.

The CDR3 sequence: CASSLAGHNTDTQYF. The CDR3 DNA follows: TGTGCCAGCAGTCTAGCCGGACATAACACAGATACGCAGTATTTT. The chain uses TRBV7-2 and TRBJ2-3; either TRBD1 or TRBD2 may supply D (5 bases each). Per germline, CDR1 SGHTA and CDR2 FQGNSA. The CDR3 spans 15 residues. V lost 6 bases to trimming and J lost 2 bases, with 15 bases between them.

This clone was seen a handful of times. The chain carries TRBV11-2 and TRBJ2-7, with D uncertain. Germline-derived CDR1 and CDR2 are SGHAT and FQNNGV. Trimming stripped 2 bases from V and 1 base from J, with 9 bases between. The CDR3 extends over 14 amino acids. This chain's CDR3 is CASSLMGGSYEQYF. DNA for the CDR3: TGTGCCAGCAGCTTAATGGGCGGATCCTACGAGCAGTACTTC.

The chain recombines TRBV12-5 with TRBJ2-2, with a weak D call TRBD2 (6 bases). CDR3 length equals 14 residues. The germline V and J ends were trimmed by 7 bases and 5 bases, with 14 bases remaining between them. The germline CDR1 and CDR2 sequences are LGHNT and FRNRAP. CDR3 loop: CASAPTSRTGELFF. The DNA for the CDR3 is TGTGCTAGTGCCCCGACTAGTCGGACCGGGGAGCTGTTTTTT.

The rearrangement joins TRBV6-1 to TRBJ2-5; D perhaps matches TRBD2 (5 bases). The CDR3 length is 14 residues. Between the trimmed V and J ends, which lost 4 bases and 3 bases, there was a span of 12 bases. Looked up from germline, CDR1 is MNHNS and CDR2 is SASEGT. This CDR3 reads CASSGAGLKETQYF. The CDR3 region has the DNA TGTGCCAGCAGTGGGGCGGGTTTAAAAGAGACCCAGTACTTC.